The 15 T cell receptor beta chains below were found in one sample sequenced in a study of CD8 T cells in ankylosing spondylitis. Study-wide results and caveats: A TCR beta motif of roughly 8 highly homologous variants appeared characteristic of ankylosing spondylitis blood.

TCRdb recomputed calls from the 5' RACE reads with MiXCR, one row per CDR3 protein. Among roughly 670,000 distinct CDR3 sequences listed, around 20% were seen once. These receptors are not linked to any known antigen. The sample taken for sequencing was blood, either unsorted or a sorted T cell fraction (not recorded which). These receptors all come from a male donor with ankylosing spondylitis.

This clonotype occurred many times. The CDR3 nucleotides are TGCAGTGCTCGGGAGCGGGAGGTCAAAAACATTCAGTACTTC. Its protein is CSAREREVKNIQYF. The chain recombines TRBV20-1 with TRBJ2-4; 9 bases are a match to TRBD2. The V segment lost 5 bases and the J segment 3 bases; nucleotides outside the gene matches: 5. Germline-derived CDR1 and CDR2 are DFQATT and SNEGSKA (reference sequence). The CDR3 spans 14 residues.

The V gene is TRBV20-1, the J gene TRBJ2-1; 8 nucleotides agree with TRBD2. The germline V gene has CDR1 DFQATT and CDR2 SNEGSKA (reference sequence). The J segment lost 4 bases and the V segment lost 1 base, leaving 3 bases of the junction unmatched. The CDR3 totals 14 residues. CDR3 bases: TGCAGTGCTAGAGTTACTAGCGGATACAATGAGCAGTTCTTC. It is translated as CSARVTSGYNEQFF.

CDR3 DNA sequence: TGCAGCGTCCGGGACAGGGGGCTAGCAGGGGGGAATGAGCAGTTCTTC. Its protein product is CSVRDRGLAGGNEQFF. This chain links TRBV29-1 with TRBJ2-1, with 12 bases lining up with TRBD1. Germline V gene sequence: CDR1 SQVTM, CDR2 ANQGSEA. This CDR3 spans 16 amino acids. J was trimmed by 7 bases and V by 6 bases; bases with no gene match: 13.

The chain has TRBV3-1 and TRBJ1-1; 7 bases line up with TRBD1. V lost 0 bases to trimming and J lost 5 bases; unmatched junction nucleotides: 9. Germline V gene data show CDR1 as LGHDT and CDR2 as YNNKEL (reference sequence). This CDR3 has 16 residues. The CDR3 nucleotides read TGTGCCAGCAGCCAAGAAGGGGGCTTCGTCTCTACTGAAGCTTTCTTT. Translating it yields CASSQEGGFVSTEAFF.

The chain combines TRBV20-1 with TRBJ2-5, with D unresolved. Trimming left V 7 bases short and J 2 bases short, with 8 bases between. CDR1 is DFQATT, CDR2 SNEGSKA, per germline (reference sequence). The CDR3 extends over 11 amino acids. The CDR3 nucleotides are TGCAGTGGACTTGGACAAGAGACCCAGTACTTC. Translating it yields CSGLGQETQYF.

This clonotype was observed a handful of times. The V call is TRBV7-2, the J call TRBJ1-2; a weak D match, TRBD1 (5 bases). The CDR3 totals 15 residues. The germline V and J ends were trimmed by 4 bases and 3 bases, with 15 bases remaining between them. CDR1 SGHTA and CDR2 FQGNSA come from the germline V gene. CDR3 nucleotides: TGTGCCAGCAGCTCCCCACCTCAGGGTTACTATGGCTACACCTTC. Protein sequence: CASSSPPQGYYGYTF.

This clonotype was observed a few times. J is TRBJ2-7 and V is TRBV6-2 or TRBV6-3; 9 nucleotides line up with TRBD1. CDR1 is MNHEY and CDR2 is SVGEGT in the germline V gene. This CDR3 has 14 amino acids. V shed 6 bases, J shed 2 bases, and the junction held 5 bases outside the gene matches. The CDR3 loop reads CASRRQGDTYEQYF. CDR3 bases: TGTGCCAGCAGACGACAGGGGGACACCTACGAGCAGTACTTC.

The CDR3 DNA reads TGTGCCAGCAGCTTGGATGATGCAGGGGGCGATGGCTACACCTTC. It translates to CASSLDDAGGDGYTF. V usage is TRBV5-6 and J usage is TRBJ1-2, with 8 positions matching TRBD1. CDR3 length: 15 residues. The trim removed 0 bases at V and 6 bases at J, leaving 7 bases unmatched. CDR1 and CDR2 from the germline V gene are SGHDT and YYEEEE.

This clonotype was counted at least ten times. This chain connects TRBV7-8 to TRBJ2-3, with D tentatively TRBD2 (6 bases). Deletions cut 3 bases from V and 3 bases from J, with 10 bases between. The CDR3 runs 14 residues. Germline values: CDR1 SGHVS, CDR2 FQNEAQ. CDR3 sequence: CASSFGGKTDTQYF. The CDR3 DNA is TGTGCCAGCAGCTTTGGGGGGAAGACAGATACGCAGTATTTT.

The V and J genes are TRBV5-1 and TRBJ1-4, with TRBD1 identical over 8 bases. CDR1 and CDR2 (germline): SGHRS, YFSETQ. The CDR3 has 17 residues. The V and J ends lost 4 bases and 0 bases, in that order; junction bases with no gene match: 8. The CDR3 protein is CASSPGDRQTTNEKLFF. CDR3 DNA sequence: TGCGCCAGCAGCCCCGGGGACAGGCAGACAACTAATGAAAAACTGTTTTTT.

There are a few counts of this clonotype. The V call is TRBV7-8, the J call TRBJ2-7; TRBD2 aligns across 12 bases. Germline values: CDR1 SGHVS, CDR2 FQNEAQ. This CDR3 is 17 amino acids long. J was trimmed by 2 bases and V by 5 bases; bases with no gene match: 10. CDR3 sequence: CASSPMGASGRAYEQYF. The CDR3 DNA sequence: TGTGCCAGCAGCCCAATGGGGGCTAGCGGGAGGGCCTACGAGCAGTACTTC. Looking up the rest from reference TRBV7-8 and TRBJ2-7 gives the full variable domain: GAGVSQSPRYKVAKRGQDVALRCDPISGHVSLFWYQQALGQGPEFLTYFQNEAQLDKSGLPSDRFFAERPEGSVSTLKIQRTQQEDSAVYLCASSPMGASGRAYEQYFGPGTRLTVT.

This clonotype appeared a few times. J is TRBJ1-2 and V is TRBV12-3 or TRBV12-4, with D perhaps TRBD1 (5 bases). V was shortened by 3 bases and J by 3 bases, with 11 bases between the two germline ends. The CDR3 contains 14 residues. The CDR3 reads CASSFRGEDYGYTF. The CDR3 region has the DNA TGTGCCAGCAGTTTCAGAGGGGAGGACTATGGCTACACCTTC.

The chain carries TRBV19 and TRBJ2-3, with 7 positions matching TRBD2. The CDR3 contains 16 residues. Trimming cost V 8 bases and J 1 base; bases outside gene matches: 12. Germline-derived CDR1 and CDR2 are LNHDA and SQIVND (reference sequence). CDR3 region: CASFGRQKGGTDTQYF. The CDR3 nucleotides are TGTGCCAGTTTCGGGAGGCAGAAAGGAGGCACAGATACGCAGTATTTT.

There are a few counts of this clonotype. The rearrangement links TRBV5-1 to TRBJ2-7, with 7 bases identical to TRBD1. Germline assignment: CDR1 SGHRS and CDR2 YFSETQ. This CDR3 is built from 16 residues. The J segment lost 0 bases and the V segment lost 3 bases, leaving 9 bases of the junction unmatched. As DNA, the CDR3 is TGCGCCAGCAGCTCGGGACAGCGAGAATTCTCCTACGAGCAGTACTTC. This translates into CASSSGQREFSYEQYF.

This clonotype was found a few times. The chain couples TRBV12-3 or TRBV12-4 to TRBJ2-4, with TRBD1 identical over 8 bases. The CDR3 sequence is 15 residues long. V lost 6 bases, J lost 1 base, and 5 bases stayed unmatched. The CDR3 region is CASRDRGGAKNIQYF. The CDR3 coding sequence is TGTGCCAGCAGAGACAGGGGAGGTGCCAAAAACATTCAGTACTTC.